What follows are 15 T cell receptor beta chains derived from one specimen sequenced in a study of blood T cell repertoires in COVID-19. Sequencing used immunoSEQ multiplex PCR; TCRdb keeps in-frame clones, though not all of them. The sample lists 110,000 or so clones, roughly nine tenths occurring once. Material for sequencing was peripheral blood. Every receptor here comes from a man aged 70-80 years with active or convalescent COVID-19.

This clone was detected only once. The chain couples TRBV7-9 to TRBJ1-6, with unresolved D. V shed 0 bases and J shed 6 bases, with 9 bases lying between them. In germline, CDR1 is SEHNR, CDR2 FQNEAQ (reference sequence). CDR3 length: 15 amino acids. The CDR3 coding sequence is TGTGCCAGCAGCTTAGCGATCCGCGGTAATTCACCCCTCCACTTT. Encoded protein: CASSLAIRGNSPLHF.

The chain combines TRBV2 with TRBJ1-2, with D unresolved. V was cut by 4 bases and J by 8 bases, with 14 bases left in between. Germline-derived CDR1 and CDR2 are SNHLY and FYNNEI. This CDR3 has 13 residues. Here the CDR3 DNA reads TGTGCCAGCAGTGGGCAGGCCCTTAAGGGCTACACCTTC. Protein: CASSGQALKGYTF.

Here the CDR3 DNA reads TGCGCCAGCAGCTTGTTAGGGGCCGAGGGGGAGCTGTTTTTT. Its protein is CASSLLGAEGELFF. V usage is TRBV5-1 and J usage is TRBJ2-2, with D tentatively TRBD1 (5 bases). V shed 1 base and J shed 8 bases, with 12 bases lying between them. Germline assignment: CDR1 SGHRS and CDR2 YFSETQ. This CDR3 is built from 14 residues.

This sequence joins TRBV29-1 and TRBJ1-2; 12 bases match TRBD1. Germline assignment: CDR1 SQVTM and CDR2 ANQGSEA. V was pared by 0 bases and J by 8 bases, with 7 bases of the junction left unmatched. The CDR3 runs to 15 residues. Written as DNA, the CDR3 is TGCAGCGTTGAAGACCCCGGGACAGGGGGCGGGGGCTACACCTTC. It encodes CSVEDPGTGGGGYTF.

The chain links TRBV7-2 to TRBJ2-7, with D possibly matching TRBD2 (5 bases). The CDR3 extends over 14 amino acids. Deletions cut 4 bases from V and 4 bases from J, with 14 bases between. Germline CDR1 is SGHTA and CDR2 is FQGNSA. This CDR3 is CASSYIARGYEQYF. The CDR3 region has the DNA TGTGCCAGCAGCTATATAGCAAGAGGGTACGAGCAGTACTTC.

V is TRBV24-1 and J is TRBJ2-3, with a tentative D call TRBD1 (5 bases). This CDR3 region has 13 residues. Trimming left V 5 bases short and J 4 bases short, with 9 bases between. Looked up from germline, CDR1 is KGHDR and CDR2 is SFDVKD. CDR3 protein: CATSVAGPDTQYF. CDR3 in DNA: TGTGCCACCAGTGTGGCAGGGCCAGATACGCAGTATTTT.

The chain links TRBV6-5 to TRBJ1-3; possible D gene TRBD1, 5 bases. The CDR3 contains 13 residues. CDR1 and CDR2 (germline): MNHEY, SVGAGI. V lost 6 bases and J 3 bases, leaving 9 bases between the germline ends. As DNA, the CDR3 is TGTGCCAGCAGGGCGACAGTTGGAAACACCATATATTTT. Translating gives CASRATVGNTIYF.

The chain employs TRBV20-1 and TRBJ2-3; D is undetermined. CDR1 is DFQATT, CDR2 SNEGSKA, per germline (reference sequence). The V and J ends lost 4 bases and 2 bases respectively, with 4 bases between them. This CDR3 contains 11 residues. CDR3: CSATNTDTQYF. In nucleotides, the CDR3 is TGCAGTGCTACTAACACAGATACGCAGTATTTT.

V and J are TRBV6-6 and TRBJ2-7; TRBD2 matches at 11 bases. Losses at the gene ends were 6 bases for V and 2 bases for J; bases not matched to a gene: 9. This CDR3 is 16 amino acids long. CDR1 and CDR2 (germline): MNHNY, SVGAGI (reference sequence). CDR3 bases: TGTGCCAGCAGAACCGGGACTAGCGGATCCCCCTACGAGCAGTACTTC. This codes for CASRTGTSGSPYEQYF.

This chain joins TRBV28 and TRBJ2-7; D might be TRBD1 (5 bases). Deletions cut 5 bases from V and 4 bases from J, with 18 bases between. This CDR3 spans 15 amino acids. The germline V gene encodes CDR1 MDHEN and CDR2 SYDVKM. The CDR3 region is CASSRGADPRYEQYF. In nucleotides, the CDR3 is TGTGCCAGCAGTAGGGGTGCGGACCCCAGGTACGAGCAGTACTTC.

This chain joins TRBV15 and TRBJ2-5; no clear D gene. CDR1 and CDR2 (germline): LNHNV, YYDKDF (reference sequence). This CDR3 is built from 14 residues. Trimming took 0 bases from V and 0 from J, leaving 5 bases between them. The CDR3 DNA follows: TGTGCCACCAGCAGAGATCGCGACCAAGAGACCCAGTACTTC. It translates to CATSRDRDQETQYF.

The chain joins TRBV27 to TRBJ2-6; D unclear. This CDR3 comprises 14 residues. V lost 4 bases and J 0 bases, leaving 4 bases between the germline ends. Germline CDR1 MNHEY, CDR2 SMNVEV (reference sequence). CDR3 nucleotides: TGTGCCAGCAGTTCCCGCTCTGGGGCCAACGTCCTGACTTTC. Its translation is CASSSRSGANVLTF.

This clone was observed a handful of times. V and J are TRBV20-1 and TRBJ2-7, with 10 bases matching TRBD2. J gave up 2 bases and V 3 bases, and 7 bases lay outside the gene matches. This CDR3 is built from 15 residues. Germline CDR1 DFQATT, CDR2 SNEGSKA (reference sequence). The CDR3 region has the DNA TGCAGTGCTAGTCCCGATAGCGGGGGGACCTACGAGCAGTACTTC. It specifies CSASPDSGGTYEQYF.

This chain links TRBV11-3 with TRBJ2-2; D remains unclear. The germline gives CDR1 SGHNT, CDR2 YENEEA. The CDR3 consists of 15 residues. V was trimmed by 4 bases and J by 2 bases, leaving 11 bases between them. CDR3 sequence reads: CASSSGVTNTGELFF. CDR3 in DNA: TGTGCCAGCAGCTCCGGAGTAACAAACACCGGGGAGCTGTTTTTT.

The V call is TRBV3-1 (or the pseudogene TRBV3-2), the J call TRBJ2-1; TRBD2 matches 11 bases. Unmatched junction bases numbered 1, after V lost 0 bases and J lost 6 bases. Germline loops: CDR1 LGHDT, CDR2 YNNKEL (reference sequence). CDR3 length equals 15 residues. The CDR3 region has the DNA TGTGCCAGCAGCCAAGAAGGGACTAGCGGCAATGAGCAGTTCTTC. This codes for CASSQEGTSGNEQFF.